The 24 T cell receptor beta chains given below trace back to one sample, sequenced in a study of shared clonotypes between healthy human individuals. Using immunoSEQ multiplex PCR, the repertoire was profiled, and TCRdb retains in-frame clones only, with some absent. Altogether 450,000 to 550,000 clones are present, 79% being singletons, with the ten largest covering roughly 13%. Sequencing was carried out using PBMCs. These receptors were obtained from a woman aged 40 to 49 in good health. Some clones in this sample may be carry-over from other donors' samples.

This sequence joins TRBV18 and TRBJ2-1; 12 bases map to TRBD2. Germline trimming cut 3 bases from V and 7 bases from J; bases unmatched to any gene: 4. The germline gives CDR1 KGHSH, CDR2 LQKENI. The CDR3 spans 15 residues. CDR3 protein: CASSPASGRGNEQFF. CDR3 sequence (DNA): TGTGCCAGCTCACCTGCTAGCGGGAGGGGGAATGAGCAGTTCTTC. Full variable domain (missing parts from reference TRBV18 and TRBJ2-1): NAGVMQNPRHLVRRRGQEARLRCSPMKGHSHVYWYRQLPEEGLKFMVYLQKENIIDESGMPKERFSAEFPKEGPSILRIQQVVRGDSAAYFCASSPASGRGNEQFFGPGTRLTVL.

The genes are TRBV6-5 and TRBJ2-1; D not certain. This CDR3 spans 15 amino acids. Per germline, CDR1 MNHEY and CDR2 SVGAGI. V was pared by 6 bases and J by 0 bases, with 12 bases between. The CDR3 reads CASRGDQSSYNEQFF. CDR3 DNA sequence: TGTGCCAGCAGGGGCGATCAAAGCTCCTACAATGAGCAGTTCTTC.

The genes are TRBV4-1 and TRBJ2-5, with 7 bases that match TRBD2. Trimming cost V 0 bases and J 2 bases; bases outside gene matches: 6. Germline CDR1 MGHRA, CDR2 YSYEKL. This CDR3 is built from 16 residues. The DNA of the CDR3 is TGCGCCAGCAGCCAAGATGGGGGAGGGCAGCAAGAGACCCAGTACTTC. Residues: CASSQDGGGQQETQYF.

This chain links TRBV30 with TRBJ2-3; D is unclear. Trimming took off 5 bases at V and 1 base at J, with 10 bases between the two ends. CDR3 size: 13 residues. From germline, CDR1 is GTSNPN and CDR2 SVGIG (reference sequence). The CDR3 reads CAWRTRGTDTQYF. In nucleotides, the CDR3 is TGTGCCTGGCGGACGAGAGGCACAGATACGCAGTATTTT.

This rearrangement joins TRBV25-1 to TRBJ2-5; TRBD1 agrees at 9 bases. Trimming cost V 4 bases and J 3 bases; bases outside gene matches: 9. This CDR3 has 16 amino acids. Germline V gives CDR1 MGHDK, CDR2 SYGVNS. CDR3 in amino acids: CASSATQGQGEETQYF. Here the CDR3 DNA reads TGTGCCAGCAGTGCCACCCAGGGACAGGGTGAAGAGACCCAGTACTTC.

The rearrangement joins TRBV28 to TRBJ1-4, with D perhaps matching TRBD1 (5 bases). Germline CDR1 is MDHEN and CDR2 is SYDVKM. The CDR3 runs 16 residues. V was clipped by 3 bases and J by 3 bases, with 14 bases between them. As DNA, the CDR3 is TGTGCCAGCAGTTTCCTAGACAGTTTGGCTAATGAAAAACTGTTTTTT. Encoded protein: CASSFLDSLANEKLFF.

J is TRBJ1-1 and V is TRBV7-9; D is perhaps TRBD1 (5 bases). Trimming pared 5 bases from V and 1 base from J, leaving 14 bases between. The CDR3 length is 15 residues. CDR1 and CDR2 (germline): SEHNR, FQNEAQ (reference sequence). The CDR3 protein is CASSQGYRTNTEAFF. The CDR3 region has the DNA TGTGCCAGCAGCCAAGGTTACAGGACGAACACTGAAGCTTTCTTT.

This chain uses TRBV11-2 with TRBJ1-1; D ambiguous. Per the germline V gene, CDR1 is SGHAT and CDR2 is FQNNGV. CDR3 length equals 14 residues. V was cut by 3 bases and J by 2 bases, with 10 bases left in between. In DNA, the CDR3 is TGTGCCAGCAGCTTTCCACGGGTTAACACTGAAGCTTTCTTT. It translates to CASSFPRVNTEAFF.

This chain joins TRBV5-6 and TRBJ1-3, with no clear D. Germline V CDR1 and CDR2: SGHDT, YYEEEE. The ends were cut back, 4 bases at V and 0 bases at J, with 14 bases in the middle. This CDR3 has 16 amino acids. The CDR3 nucleotides read TGTGCCAGCAGCACGGTGCTGTACGGCTCTGGAAACACCATATATTTT. As protein: CASSTVLYGSGNTIYF.

The chain uses TRBV18 and TRBJ1-6; D uncertain. CDR1 and CDR2 from the germline V gene are KGHSH and LQKENI. Trimming took 3 bases from V and 3 from J, leaving 15 bases between them. This CDR3 comprises 17 residues. The CDR3 here is CASSPETGFSYNSPLHF. The CDR3 DNA reads as TGTGCCAGCTCACCGGAAACGGGGTTCAGCTATAATTCACCCCTCCACTTT.

V is TRBV28 and J is TRBJ2-7; 15 nucleotides align to TRBD2. The CDR3 length is 17 residues. J gave up 2 bases and V 6 bases, and 8 bases lay outside the gene matches. CDR1 MDHEN and CDR2 SYDVKM come from the germline V gene. The CDR3 reads CASSLGTSGRFPYEQYF. CDR3 DNA: TGTGCCAGCAGCCTCGGGACTAGCGGGAGGTTCCCCTACGAGCAGTACTTC.

The chain carries TRBV7-2 and TRBJ1-5; D possibly corresponds to TRBD1 (5 bases). This CDR3 region has 14 residues. The V end lost 4 bases, the J end lost 8 bases, and 15 bases lay between the germline ends. The germline V gene encodes CDR1 SGHTA and CDR2 FQGNSA. The CDR3 reads CASSSHGGGEPQHF. The DNA for the CDR3 is TGTGCCAGCAGCTCCCACGGGGGTGGGGAGCCCCAGCATTTT.

The chain recombines TRBV28 with TRBJ1-1; D might be TRBD1 (6 bases). With 1 base removed from V and 4 bases from J, the gap between germline ends came to 10 bases. This CDR3 region has 14 residues. Germline V lookup: CDR1 MDHEN, CDR2 SYDVKM. The CDR3 nucleotides are TGTGCCAGCAGTTTATCCGGGGGCTTCACTGAAGCTTTCTTT. It is translated as CASSLSGGFTEAFF.

The CDR3 reads CASSPRPGPAYNEQFF. The CDR3 DNA sequence: TGTGCCAGCAGCCCCCGGCCGGGGCCAGCCTACAATGAGCAGTTCTTC. The chain recombines TRBV7-9 with TRBJ2-1; D is perhaps TRBD1 or TRBD2 (5 bases each). V was clipped by 5 bases and J by 2 bases, with 16 bases between them. The CDR3 extends over 16 amino acids. Germline values: CDR1 SEHNR, CDR2 FQNEAQ (reference sequence). The full variable domain, completed using reference TRBV7-9 and TRBJ2-1, is DTGVSQNPRHKITKRGQNVTFRCDPISEHNRLYWYRQTLGQGPEFLTYFQNEAQLEKSRLLSDRFSAERPKGSFSTLEIQRTEQGDSAMYLCASSPRPGPAYNEQFFGPGTRLTVL.

This chain connects TRBV28 to TRBJ2-6, with D possibly TRBD2 on 5 matching bases. The CDR3 is 17 residues long. The germline gives CDR1 MDHEN, CDR2 SYDVKM. V was cut by 2 bases and J by 0 bases, with 11 bases left in between. CDR3 amino acids: CASSLQLLVSGANVLTF. Written as DNA, the CDR3 is TGTGCCAGCAGTTTACAGTTACTAGTCTCTGGGGCCAACGTCCTGACTTTC. Combining the CDR3 with reference TRBV28 and TRBJ2-6 gives the whole variable domain DVKVTQSSRYLVKRTGEKVFLECVQDMDHENMFWYRQDPGLGLRLIYFSYDVKMKEKGDIPEGYSVSREKKERFSLILESASTNQTSMYLCASSLQLLVSGANVLTFGAGSRLTVL.

The J gene is TRBJ2-3, the V gene TRBV29-1; the D gene is possibly TRBD2 (6 bases). Deletions cut 4 bases from V and 7 bases from J, with 15 bases between. The CDR3 runs 13 residues. Germline V gene lookup returns CDR1 SQVTM and CDR2 ANQGSEA. CDR3 region: CSVGGGTSHTQYF. The DNA for the CDR3 is TGCAGCGTTGGGGGCGGGACCTCACATACGCAGTATTTT.

This clone has only a few counts. The V call is TRBV7-9, the J call TRBJ1-5; D gene uncertain. The CDR3 sequence is 15 residues long. From germline, CDR1 is SEHNR and CDR2 FQNEAQ (reference sequence). Trimming cost V 4 bases and J 7 bases, with 17 bases left between them. The CDR3 region is CASSSPGDWGQPQHF. The CDR3 coding sequence is TGTGCCAGCAGCTCCCCAGGTGATTGGGGACAGCCCCAGCATTTT.

This chain links TRBV5-4 with TRBJ2-7, with TRBD2 matching 10 bases. The trim removed 4 bases at V and 3 bases at J, leaving 10 bases unmatched. The CDR3 runs 16 residues. Germline V CDR1 and CDR2: SGHNT, YYREEE (reference sequence). CDR3 protein: CASSASSGLANYEQYF. As DNA, the CDR3 is TGTGCCAGCAGCGCTAGCTCGGGACTAGCGAACTACGAGCAGTACTTC.

A few counts support this clone. This chain connects TRBV28 to TRBJ1-2, with 7 nucleotides matching TRBD1. The germline V gene has CDR1 MDHEN and CDR2 SYDVKM. The CDR3 length is 13 residues. The J segment lost 8 bases and the V segment lost 6 bases, leaving 9 bases of the junction unmatched. CDR3 residues: CASSRQGRQGYTF. The CDR3 region has the DNA TGTGCCAGCAGCCGACAGGGACGCCAGGGCTACACCTTC.

This chain connects TRBV27 to TRBJ2-3; maybe TRBD2 (6 bases). Germline V gene data show CDR1 as MNHEY and CDR2 as SMNVEV (reference sequence). V lost 6 bases to trimming and J lost 4 bases, with 17 bases between them. The CDR3 loop spans 15 amino acids. This CDR3 is CASSPGGIGADTQYF. Written as DNA, the CDR3 is TGTGCCAGCAGCCCCGGAGGGATTGGGGCAGATACGCAGTATTTT.

The V gene is TRBV2, the J gene TRBJ2-7; D may be TRBD1 (5 bases). In germline, CDR1 is SNHLY, CDR2 FYNNEI. The CDR3 runs to 13 residues. Trimming cost V 7 bases and J 6 bases, with 16 bases left between them. The CDR3 reads CASTRDRVSEQYF. Written as DNA, the CDR3 is TGTGCCAGCACCAGGGATAGGGTTAGCGAGCAGTACTTC.

The genes are TRBV11-2 and TRBJ1-2, with D tentatively TRBD1 (5 bases). The ends were cut back, 6 bases at V and 8 bases at J, with 16 bases in the middle. This CDR3 region has 13 residues. CDR1 and CDR2 (germline): SGHAT, FQNNGV. CDR3 loop: CASRFPGSRGYTF. The CDR3 DNA reads TGTGCCAGCAGATTCCCAGGGTCTAGGGGCTACACCTTC.

The chain carries TRBV4-3 and TRBJ2-3; no firm D call. V dropped 1 base and J dropped 2 bases, with 7 bases sitting between them. Germline CDR1 LGHNA, CDR2 YSLEER. The CDR3 is 14 residues long. For the CDR3, the DNA is TGCGCCAGCAGCCAAGTCACACACACAGATACGCAGTATTTT. Amino acids: CASSQVTHTDTQYF.

V gene TRBV29-1 combines with J gene TRBJ2-1, with D hard to call. The CDR3 spans 11 residues. Germline loops: CDR1 SQVTM, CDR2 ANQGSEA. Between the trimmed V and J ends, which lost 6 bases and 10 bases, there was a span of 13 bases. CDR3 residues: CSVPWRQEQFF. CDR3 in DNA: TGCAGCGTCCCCTGGCGGCAGGAGCAGTTCTTC.